Listed below are T cell receptor beta chains from one sample, sequenced in a study of T cell repertoires in cytomegalovirus infection. Their antigens are not known. TCRdb processed the reads anew with MiXCR; each CDR3 protein has one entry. The sample lists around 47,000 distinct CDR3 sequences, about 19% occurring once. Material: CD8+ T cells from cultured PBMCs, obtained from culture after CMV antigen stimulation. The source is a human donor in good health (CMV status not recorded). Some clones in this sample may be carry-over from other donors' samples. The CDR3 runs from the conserved cysteine through the conserved F or W. A D gene is named only where the DNA matches it firmly. Clone size is shown for a subset of rows, as once, few, many or a class of expanded clone.

V gene	clone size	CDR3 length	J gene	D gene	CDR3 DNA	CDR3 protein
TRBV7-8	many	16	TRBJ2-1	NA	TGTGCCAGCAGCTTAAGAAACAGGGTGGCCTACAATGAGCAGTTCTTC	CASSLRNRVAYNEQFF
TRBV5-8	NA	13	TRBJ1-2	NA	TGTGCCAGCAGCGAAGGCAGGGCGTATGGCTACACCTTC	CASSEGRAYGYTF
TRBV7-8	NA	15	TRBJ2-7	TRBD1	TGTGCCAGCAGTATCCGACAGGGACCCTCCTACGAGCAGTACTTC	CASSIRQGPSYEQYF
TRBV11-2	NA	15	TRBJ2-3	TRBD1	TGTGCCAGCAGCGAAGGGGACAGAGAAATTGATACGCAGTATTTT	CASSEGDREIDTQYF
TRBV12-3/TRBV12-4	few	14	TRBJ1-5	NA	TGTGCCAGCACAGTCGACATTAGCAATCAGCCCCAGCATTTT	CASTVDISNQPQHF
TRBV7-8	few	13	TRBJ1-1	NA	TGTGCCAGCAGGTTCGAAGTCCGAGCTGAAGCTTTCTTT	CASRFEVRAEAFF
TRBV27	NA	14	TRBJ2-5	NA	TGTGCCAGCAGACCTTATGGGGGCGGGGAGACCCAGTACTTC	CASRPYGGGETQYF
TRBV7-8	many	17	TRBJ2-1	NA	TGTGCCAGCAGCTTAGCATATGGTGAGGGGCCCTACAATGAGCAGTTCTTC	CASSLAYGEGPYNEQFF
TRBV7-8	few	13	TRBJ2-3	NA	TGTGCCAGCAGCCCACTGGGGGGAGATACGCAGTATTTT	CASSPLGGDTQYF
TRBV12-5	NA	12	TRBJ2-1	NA	TGTGCTAGTGGTTTGTCGGCCAATGAGCAGTTCTTC	CASGLSANEQFF
TRBV20-1	NA	12	TRBJ1-1	NA	TGCAGTGCTAGAGATTCACCTACTGAAGCTTTCTTT	CSARDSPTEAFF
TRBV5-5	NA	17	TRBJ2-7	NA	TGTGCCAGCAGCTTGGAGGTTCGGATACAGTCCCCCTACGAGCAGTACTTC	CASSLEVRIQSPYEQYF
TRBV14	NA	15	TRBJ1-5	TRBD1	TGTGCCAGCAGCATAAGACAGGGAGAGGGTCAGCCCCAGCATTTT	CASSIRQGEGQPQHF
TRBV29-1	NA	16	TRBJ2-5	TRBD2	TGCAGCGTTGACGGGACTAGCGGGGCTTATTTGGAGACCCAGTACTTC	CSVDGTSGAYLETQYF
TRBV11-2	few	15	TRBJ1-1	NA	TGTGCCAGCAGCTTAGTTGGCGTGGTAGGCACTGAAGCTTTCTTT	CASSLVGVVGTEAFF
TRBV7-9	few	15	TRBJ1-1	TRBD1	TGTGCCAGCAGCTTGGGGGACAGGCTCTTCACTGAAGCTTTCTTT	CASSLGDRLFTEAFF
TRBV29-1	few	15	TRBJ2-7	NA	TGCAGCGTTGAATACCCCGGGACGTTTAGGGGCGAGCAGTACTTC	CSVEYPGTFRGEQYF
TRBV29-1	NA	15	TRBJ1-1	NA	TGCAGCTCAAGCCGAGGGGGGCAGGGGAACACTGAAGCTTTCTTT	CSSSRGGQGNTEAFF
TRBV7-8	NA	14	TRBJ1-4	NA	TGTGCCAGCAGTCCCCGAAGGGGTGGTGAAAAACTGTTTTTT	CASSPRRGGEKLFF
TRBV6-1	NA	18	TRBJ2-5	TRBD2	TGTGCCAGCAGTGAATTGGGGGGAGCAGCGGGGGACCAAGAGACCCAGTACTTC	CASSELGGAAGDQETQYF
TRBV7-9	few	15	TRBJ2-5	NA	TGTGCCAGCAGCCCCGCTAGCGCTCCGCAAGAGACCCAGTACTTC	CASSPASAPQETQYF
TRBV12-3/TRBV12-4	few	14	TRBJ2-1	TRBD1	TGTGCCAGCAGTACAGGGGGTTCCTACAATGAGCAGTTCTTC	CASSTGGSYNEQFF
TRBV4-1	medium-sized	13	TRBJ2-5	NA	TGCGCCAGCAGCCACCAGGGCCAAGAGACCCAGTACTTC	CASSHQGQETQYF
TRBV7-2	NA	15	TRBJ1-1	NA	TGTGCCAGCAGCTTATTTGGGGCATCGAGCACTGAAGCTTTCTTT	CASSLFGASSTEAFF
TRBV7-9	few	15	TRBJ2-7	TRBD1	TGTGCCAGCAGCTTAGCGACAGGGAGCTCCTACGAGCAGTACTTC	CASSLATGSSYEQYF
TRBV27	few	14	TRBJ1-6	NA	TGTGCCAGCAGTTTCAGCTCCTATAATTCACCCCTCCACTTT	CASSFSSYNSPLHF
TRBV11-2	few	15	TRBJ2-7	TRBD1	TGTGCCAGCAGCTGGGAGGAGACAGGGGACCGCGAGCAGTACTTC	CASSWEETGDREQYF
TRBV5-1	many	13	TRBJ1-1	NA	TGCGCCAGCAGCCCCACAGGGATCACTGAAGCTTTCTTT	CASSPTGITEAFF
TRBV12-3/TRBV12-4	few	14	TRBJ1-1	NA	TGTGCCAGCAGTTTAGCGCGGGGGAGTACTGAAGCTTTCTTT	CASSLARGSTEAFF
TRBV7-9	NA	11	TRBJ1-1	NA	TGTGCCAGCAGCTTAGCCGGGGGAGCTTTCTTT	CASSLAGGAFF
TRBV7-2	few	16	TRBJ1-2	NA	TGTGCCAGCAGCCTCTTACAGTCTACGATAAATCATGGCTACACCTTC	CASSLLQSTINHGYTF
TRBV14	few	17	TRBJ1-1	TRBD1	TGTGCCAGCAGCCCCGTGGACAGGGGGAAGTTGGACACTGAAGCTTTCTTT	CASSPVDRGKLDTEAFF
TRBV7-2	few	17	TRBJ2-7	NA	TGTGCCAGCAGCTTAGCGCTCGGGGCGGTTAGCTCCTACGAGCAGTACTTC	CASSLALGAVSSYEQYF
TRBV4-1	NA	14	TRBJ2-1	NA	TGCGCCAGCAGCCAAACCAGCTCCTACAATGAGCAGTTCTTC	CASSQTSSYNEQFF
TRBV4-1	NA	13	TRBJ2-7	NA	TGCGCCAGCAGCCAAGATCTAACGCAGAAGCAGTACTTC	CASSQDLTQKQYF
TRBV6-2/TRBV6-3	NA	13	TRBJ2-7	NA	TGTGCCAGCAGTTACTCGATTCCCTACGAGCAGTACTTC	CASSYSIPYEQYF
TRBV20-1	few	15	TRBJ2-7	NA	TGCAGTGCTAGAGATAGGGGGGGGACAATCTACGAGCAGTACTTC	CSARDRGGTIYEQYF
TRBV6-8	NA	10	TRBJ2-4	NA	TGTGCCAGCAGAGCAGGGGTTCAGTACTTC	CASRAGVQYF
TRBV12-3/TRBV12-4	NA	14	TRBJ2-3	NA	TGTGCCAGCAGATCCACAGGGTTCACAGATACGCAGTATTTT	CASRSTGFTDTQYF
TRBV5-1	few	16	TRBJ2-7	TRBD1	TGCGCCAGCAGCTTGGCCAAGACGGGACAGTGGAAGGAGCAGTACTTC	CASSLAKTGQWKEQYF
TRBV6-2/TRBV6-3	few	16	TRBJ2-2	TRBD2	TGTGCCAGCAGTGGAGGGACTAGAAGGTCTACCGGGGAGCTGTTTTTT	CASSGGTRRSTGELFF